One sample yielded the 10 T cell receptor beta chains listed below, sequenced in a study of cytomegalovirus exposure and HLA in healthy donors. In the PCR, 60 Vbeta and 13 Jbeta primers were used. Libraries were prepared by immunoSEQ multiplex PCR; TCRdb keeps only in-frame clonotypes and omits some of them. The sample carries approximately 97,000 clones, roughly 76% recorded once. The sequencing sample was made of PBMCs. These receptors were collected from a man aged 40-49 years in good health and CMV-seronegative.

The chain uses TRBV7-9 and TRBJ2-2; D remains unclear. Trimming shortened V by 1 base and J by 0 bases, and 6 bases separated the two germline ends. The CDR3 spans 15 residues. From germline, CDR1 is SEHNR and CDR2 FQNEAQ (reference sequence). CDR3 DNA: TGTGCCAGCAGCTTAGGTTCGGCGAACACCGGGGAGCTGTTTTTT. Amino acids: CASSLGSANTGELFF.

The chain employs TRBV7-9 and TRBJ1-1; D call uncertain. The CDR3 totals 14 residues. V shed 3 bases and J shed 1 base, with 9 bases lying between them. Germline V gene sequence: CDR1 SEHNR, CDR2 FQNEAQ (reference sequence). In DNA, the CDR3 is TGTGCCAGCAGCTTCCTACAGTCGAACACTGAAGCTTTCTTT. Residues: CASSFLQSNTEAFF.

This clone was found once. This chain joins TRBV4-2 and TRBJ2-3; maybe TRBD1 (5 bases). The CDR3 runs to 14 residues. V shed 0 bases and J shed 5 bases, with 9 bases lying between them. The germline gives CDR1 LGHNA, CDR2 YNFKEQ. CDR3 coding DNA: TGTGCCAGCAGCCAAGATCTGGGGCGAGATACGCAGTATTTT. It codes for CASSQDLGRDTQYF.

This clone has only one observation. V usage is TRBV6-6 and J usage is TRBJ2-7; D is unresolved. This CDR3 region has 16 residues. CDR1 is MNHNY, CDR2 SVGAGI, per germline (reference sequence). The germline V and J ends were trimmed by 0 bases and 0 bases, with 12 bases remaining between them. The chain's CDR3 is CASSYSVFTGSYEQYF. CDR3 nucleotide sequence: TGTGCCAGCAGTTACTCTGTTTTCACGGGCTCCTACGAGCAGTACTTC.

The chain carries TRBV4-1 and TRBJ1-4; perhaps TRBD1 as D (5 bases). In germline, CDR1 is MGHRA, CDR2 YSYEKL. Trimming stripped 0 bases from V and 4 bases from J, with 12 bases between. There are 16 residues in the CDR3. The CDR3 loop reads CASSQDRGEINEKLFF. CDR3 DNA sequence: TGCGCCAGCAGCCAAGATCGGGGGGAGATTAATGAAAAACTGTTTTTT.

This rearrangement joins TRBV2 to TRBJ2-7; D uncertain. Trimming cost V 8 bases and J 9 bases, with 14 bases left between them. The CDR3 is made up of 11 amino acids. Germline V gives CDR1 SNHLY, CDR2 FYNNEI. CDR3 sequence reads: CASGKNHGQYF. For the CDR3, the DNA is TGTGCCAGCGGTAAGAATCACGGGCAGTACTTC.

The table lists this clone with a few counts. The V and J genes are TRBV10-3 and TRBJ2-6, with D possibly TRBD2 on 5 matching bases. V lost 2 bases, J lost 8 bases, and 13 bases lay in between. Germline lookup yields CDR1 ENHRY and CDR2 SYGVKD. The CDR3 is made up of 15 amino acids. CDR3 DNA sequence: TGTGCCATCAGTGAGCCGCCAGGCGGGCCCAACGTCCTGACTTTC. The encoded protein is CAISEPPGGPNVLTF.

This clone was seen a few times. This chain links TRBV5-8 with TRBJ2-7; TRBD2 might be the D (5 bases). The V end was cut by 0 bases, the J end by 12 bases, with 19 bases between. The CDR3 has 14 amino acids. Germline-derived CDR1 and CDR2 are SGHTS and YDEGEE. CDR3 sequence reads: CASSLEVTTTRGYF. The CDR3 DNA sequence: TGTGCCAGCAGCTTGGAGGTGACTACCACTCGAGGGTACTTC.

Concerning this clone itself: The same CDR3 is also encoded by other DNA sequences in this sample. The CDR3 here is CSVEVGQGYEQYF. CDR3 nucleotide sequence: TGCAGCGTTGAAGTGGGACAGGGCTACGAGCAGTACTTC. The chain is built from TRBV29-1 and TRBJ2-7; TRBD1 agrees at 9 bases. Losses at the gene ends were 1 base for V and 3 bases for J; bases not matched to a gene: 1. Per germline, CDR1 SQVTM and CDR2 ANQGSEA. This CDR3 is 13 amino acids long.

The rearrangement uses TRBV18 and TRBJ2-4, with 9 positions matching TRBD1. The CDR3 has 17 amino acids. The germline V gene encodes CDR1 KGHSH and CDR2 LQKENI. V lost 3 bases, J lost 0 bases, and 6 bases stayed unmatched. Here the CDR3 DNA reads TGTGCCAGCTCACCGGGACAGGGCCCTTCAGCCAAAAACATTCAGTACTTC. It translates to CASSPGQGPSAKNIQYF.